The present T cell receptor beta chain was sequenced within a study of vaccination and CD4 T cells after COVID-19. V dropped 3 bases and J dropped 0 bases, with 13 bases sitting between them. The CDR3 has 15 residues. The germline gives CDR1 DFQATT, CDR2 SNEGSKA (reference sequence). This clonotype has a handful of counts. Its antigen is undetermined. Indicated time point: late sampling 161 to 241 days after vaccination in a few convalescent patients. Treatment meaning: approximately 9-day PBMC culture with coronavirus spike peptide pools or control peptides (ViraFEST assay). Both day 3 and day 7 involved replacing half of the medium with fresh IL-2 medium. Cultured CD4+ T cells had their DNA profiled by the Oncomine TCR Beta short-read assay. TCRdb redid the calling of the PCR reads with MiXCR, one entry per CDR3 protein. The sample includes more than 25,000 distinct CDR3 sequences, over 30% of them seen just once.

The chain employs TRBV20-1 and TRBJ2-3; D is undetermined. The starting material was CD4+ T cells from blood, cultured in vitro, obtained about 7 months after SARS-CoV-2 vaccination. The sequence derives from a human donor who had recovered from COVID-19. The CDR3 sequence is CSARVLSASTDTQYF. The CDR3 DNA reads TGCAGTGCTAGGGTCTTAAGCGCCAGCACAGATACGCAGTATTTT.